The 9 T cell receptor beta chains in this list originate from one sample, sequenced in a study of T cells after posttransplantation cyclophosphamide. A marrow graft followed busulfan-fludarabine conditioning, with cyclophosphamide on days +3 and +4. The data were produced by immunoSEQ multiplex PCR, yet TCRdb's version contains in-frame clones alone and is incomplete. The sample has 10,000 to 13,000 clones, roughly 86% seen once; the top ten hold roughly 27%. The sequencing here drew on CD4+ T cells sorted from PBMCs, taken after allogeneic stem cell transplant with posttransplant cyclophosphamide. Receptors were obtained from a male patient aged 25 to 39 who received an allogeneic stem cell transplant from a related donor, was CMV-positive, and had acute GVHD only. Some T cells may be transferred from the graft donor.

The chain couples TRBV15 to TRBJ1-2; D gene unclear. Deletions cut 5 bases from V and 6 bases from J, with 13 bases between. The CDR3 covers 13 residues. In germline, CDR1 is LNHNV, CDR2 YYDKDF (reference sequence). The CDR3 coding sequence is TGTGCCACCAGCTTGAATGACGGGAATGGCTACACCTTC. Translated, it gives CATSLNDGNGYTF.

This clone was seen a single time. V is TRBV7-2 and J is TRBJ2-1, with D tentatively TRBD1 (5 bases). The CDR3 extends over 18 amino acids. V dropped 4 bases and J dropped 0 bases, with 19 bases sitting between them. CDR1 is SGHTA and CDR2 is FQGNSA in the germline V gene. The CDR3 loop reads CASSSPPGILSSYNEQFF. The CDR3, as DNA: TGTGCCAGCAGCTCACCTCCAGGGATATTGAGCTCCTACAATGAGCAGTTCTTC.

This clone showed up just once. The V gene is TRBV6-5, the J gene TRBJ1-3, with D possibly being TRBD1 (6 bases). Trimming pared 7 bases from V and 4 bases from J, leaving 17 bases between. The CDR3 runs 15 residues. Germline-derived CDR1 and CDR2 are MNHEY and SVGAGI. CDR3 amino acids: CASTFMLGGGNTIYF. CDR3 DNA: TGTGCCAGCACCTTTATGTTAGGGGGAGGAAACACCATATATTTT.

In nucleotides, the CDR3 is TGTGCCAGCAGGTGGGGGGATCAAGAGACCCAGTACTTC. It codes for CASRWGDQETQYF. The rearrangement links TRBV7-9 to TRBJ2-5; weak D call: TRBD2 (6 bases). The CDR3 has 13 residues. Germline CDR1 reads SEHNR; CDR2 reads FQNEAQ (reference sequence). The V end was cut by 6 bases, the J end by 2 bases, with 10 bases between.

On this clone itself: The junction differs from germline at one of its ends, possibly a read error. The J gene is TRBJ1-2, the V gene TRBV5-6; TRBD1 aligns across 7 bases. CDR1 is SGHDT, CDR2 YYEEEE, per germline. There are 16 residues in the CDR3. In DNA, the CDR3 is TGTGTCAGCAGCTTGTCTTTAGGGGGCTGGTTGGATGGCTACACCTTC. The encoded protein is CVSSLSLGGWLDGYTF.

This chain connects TRBV5-1 to TRBJ1-2; D is possibly TRBD1 (6 bases). Germline loops: CDR1 SGHRS, CDR2 YFSETQ. The CDR3 totals 13 residues. V lost 7 bases, J lost 0 bases, and 10 bases lay in between. The DNA of the CDR3 is TGCGCCAGCGGGGACATTGCTAACTATGGCTACACCTTC. This encodes CASGDIANYGYTF.

The V gene is TRBV7-9, the J gene TRBJ1-1, with 7 nucleotides matching TRBD1. The CDR3 has 15 residues. Losses at the gene ends were 1 base for V and 1 base for J; bases not matched to a gene: 3. Per germline, CDR1 SEHNR and CDR2 FQNEAQ (reference sequence). The CDR3 spells CASSLGTGSNTEAFF. For the CDR3, the DNA is TGTGCCAGCAGCTTAGGGACAGGATCGAACACTGAAGCTTTCTTT.

The rearrangement links TRBV5-5 to TRBJ2-7, with a tentative D call TRBD1 (5 bases). Germline V gene lookup returns CDR1 SGHKS and CDR2 YYEKEE (reference sequence). This CDR3 is 15 amino acids long. V dropped 1 base and J dropped 0 bases, with 11 bases sitting between them. The CDR3 loop reads CASSLPGQSSYEQYF. CDR3 nucleotides: TGTGCCAGCAGCTTGCCCGGACAAAGCTCCTACGAGCAGTACTTC.

The chain employs TRBV2 and TRBJ2-5; TRBD2 agrees at 10 bases. Trimming took 4 bases from V and 7 from J; bases not matched to a gene: 6. Germline V gene data show CDR1 as SNHLY and CDR2 as FYNNEI. This CDR3 has 14 amino acids. Here the CDR3 DNA reads TGTGCCAGCAGTGGCAGCGGGGGGGCGGTGACCCAGTACTTC. Translating it yields CASSGSGGAVTQYF.